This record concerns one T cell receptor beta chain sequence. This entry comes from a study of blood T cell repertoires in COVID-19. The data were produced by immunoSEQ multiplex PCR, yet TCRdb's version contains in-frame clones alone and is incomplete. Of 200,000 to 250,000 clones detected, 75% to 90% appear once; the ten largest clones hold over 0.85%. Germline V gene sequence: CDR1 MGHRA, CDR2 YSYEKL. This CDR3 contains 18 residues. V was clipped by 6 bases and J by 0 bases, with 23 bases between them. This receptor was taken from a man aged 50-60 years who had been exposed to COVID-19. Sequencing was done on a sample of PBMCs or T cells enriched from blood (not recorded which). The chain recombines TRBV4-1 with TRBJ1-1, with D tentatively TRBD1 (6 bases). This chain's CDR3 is CASRHRPGGEGVNTEAFF. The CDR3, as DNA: TGCGCCAGCAGGCATAGGCCGGGGGGCGAGGGAGTGAACACTGAAGCTTTCTTT.